The 24 T cell receptor beta chains presented below share a single source sample, sequenced in a study of CD8+ T cells in alopecia areata. TCR sequencing used cDNA made by reverse transcription of extracted RNA. Profiling relied on immunoSEQ multiplex PCR, and the TCRdb table lists in-frame clones only, not all of them. The table has some 130,000 clones, 45% to 60% seen once. Treatment denoted: oral pan-JAK inhibitor, 5-10 mg twice daily. Specimen: CD8+ T cells sorted from blood, collected at week 4, from a patient treated with tofacitinib. The receptor set was obtained from a human donor with alopecia areata.

This clone was picked up a small number of times. This sequence joins TRBV6-4 and TRBJ1-1, with a weak D call TRBD1 (6 bases). Germline-derived CDR1 and CDR2 are MRHNA and SNTAGT. V was trimmed by 3 bases and J by 0 bases, leaving 17 bases between them. The CDR3 totals 17 residues. In nucleotides, the CDR3 is TGTGCCAGCAGTGAGAGGGGGGGTGGATACATGAACACTGAAGCTTTCTTT. Its protein is CASSERGGGYMNTEAFF.

The chain recombines TRBV27 with TRBJ2-7, with 8 bases identical to TRBD2. The V and J ends lost 5 bases and 3 bases, in that order; junction bases with no gene match: 6. The CDR3 contains 14 residues. Germline CDR1 MNHEY, CDR2 SMNVEV (reference sequence). In DNA, the CDR3 is TGTGCCAGCAGTATTAGCGGGGCGCTCTACGAGCAGTACTTC. This sequence encodes CASSISGALYEQYF.

This clone was seen only a few times. The chain joins TRBV29-1 to TRBJ2-1, with 7 bases matching TRBD2. The CDR3 runs 17 residues. Germline CDR1 reads SQVTM; CDR2 reads ANQGSEA. The trim removed 4 bases at V and 1 base at J, leaving 13 bases unmatched. CDR3 residues: CSVARASGAQSYNEQFF. As DNA, the CDR3 is TGCAGCGTTGCGCGGGCTAGCGGAGCCCAATCCTACAATGAGCAGTTCTTC.

The chain employs TRBV4-2 and TRBJ2-5; the D gene could be TRBD1 or TRBD2 (5 bases each). V was shortened by 3 bases and J by 1 base, with 9 bases between the two germline ends. CDR1 and CDR2 from the germline V gene are LGHNA and YNFKEQ. This CDR3 is 14 amino acids long. The CDR3 bases are TGTGCCAGCAGCCAGTGGGACGGCCAAGAGACCCAGTACTTC. Translated: CASSQWDGQETQYF.

This clone occurred a few times. The chain uses TRBV29-1 and TRBJ2-7; the D is unclear. V gave up 2 bases and J gave up 2 bases, with 16 bases separating them. Germline CDR1 is SQVTM and CDR2 is ANQGSEA. The CDR3 sequence is 15 residues long. CDR3 sequence (DNA): TGCAGCGTTGAACATCCCTCCGGGCTTCCCTACGAGCAGTACTTC. Encoded protein: CSVEHPSGLPYEQYF.

This clone was seen a handful of times. The chain combines TRBV2 with TRBJ2-7; 7 bases fit TRBD2. V was clipped by 6 bases and J by 6 bases; unmatched bases: 8. Germline assignment: CDR1 SNHLY and CDR2 FYNNEI. This CDR3 spans 13 amino acids. The CDR3 sequence is CASRPGGSGEQYF. CDR3 nucleotides: TGTGCCAGCAGGCCCGGGGGGTCTGGCGAGCAGTACTTC.

V is TRBV19 and J is TRBJ1-5, with 8 bases fitting TRBD1. Unmatched junction bases numbered 8, after V lost 4 bases and J lost 0 bases. Germline V gene lookup returns CDR1 LNHDA and CDR2 SQIVND (reference sequence). CDR3 length: 17 residues. The CDR3 protein is CASSTYGQGVSNQPQHF. The DNA of the CDR3 is TGTGCCAGTAGTACTTACGGACAGGGTGTTAGCAATCAGCCCCAGCATTTT.

The genes are TRBV6-5 and TRBJ1-2, with no clear D. This CDR3 has 14 amino acids. The V end lost 2 bases, the J end lost 3 bases, and 10 bases lay between the germline ends. CDR1 MNHEY and CDR2 SVGAGI come from the germline V gene. CDR3 residues: CASSYNEADYGYTF. CDR3 DNA: TGTGCCAGCAGTTACAACGAGGCTGACTATGGCTACACCTTC.

The chain uses TRBV10-3 and TRBJ2-5, with 8 bases identical to TRBD1. The CDR3 consists of 17 residues. CDR1 ENHRY and CDR2 SYGVKD come from the germline V gene. With 0 bases clipped from V and 5 bases from J, the junction kept 11 bases outside the gene matches. CDR3: CAISESSVRQGRETQYF. CDR3 bases: TGTGCCATCAGTGAGTCTAGCGTGAGACAGGGGCGGGAGACCCAGTACTTC.

The CDR3 sequence is CSVDYQRGDNEQFF. CDR3 coding DNA: TGCAGCGTTGATTACCAGCGGGGTGACAATGAGCAGTTCTTC. The rearrangement uses TRBV29-1 and TRBJ2-1, with TRBD2 matching over 7 bases. V was clipped by 3 bases and J by 5 bases; unmatched bases: 7. The CDR3 sequence is 14 residues long. The germline V gene encodes CDR1 SQVTM and CDR2 ANQGSEA.

As to this clone: At the DNA level, this CDR3 is encoded by other sequences in the same sample as well. The rearrangement joins TRBV6-1 to TRBJ2-3; 11 positions agree with TRBD2. Germline CDR1 and CDR2: MNHNS and SASEGT. Unmatched junction bases numbered 2, after V lost 2 bases and J lost 4 bases. This CDR3 region has 15 residues. The CDR3 DNA sequence: TGTGCCAGCAGTGAAACTAGCGGGGGTGCAGATACGCAGTATTTT. Translation gives CASSETSGGADTQYF.

V and J are TRBV4-2 and TRBJ2-7, with D possibly being TRBD1 (6 bases). The germline CDR1 and CDR2 sequences are LGHNA and YNFKEQ. Trimming took off 4 bases at V and 0 bases at J, with 13 bases between the two ends. The CDR3 is 15 amino acids. The CDR3 region has the DNA TGTGCCAGCAGCCCCCGGACAGCCCCCTCCTACGAGCAGTACTTC. Translating it yields CASSPRTAPSYEQYF.

This clone was seen a few times. This chain links TRBV10-3 with TRBJ2-7; D uncertain. This CDR3 comprises 12 residues. Looked up from germline, CDR1 is ENHRY and CDR2 is SYGVKD. The ends were cut back, 3 bases at V and 1 base at J, with 4 bases in the middle. The CDR3 DNA reads TGTGCCATCAGTGACGGATCCTACGAGCAGTACTTC. Translated: CAISDGSYEQYF.

On this clone itself: Different DNA sequences within this sample yield the same CDR3. The chain combines TRBV29-1 with TRBJ2-1; 8 bases fit TRBD1. The V and J ends lost 4 bases and 5 bases, in that order; junction bases with no gene match: 4. This CDR3 contains 13 residues. Germline lookup yields CDR1 SQVTM and CDR2 ANQGSEA. The CDR3 sequence is CSVVQGANNEQFF. The CDR3, as DNA: TGCAGCGTTGTTCAGGGGGCGAACAATGAGCAGTTCTTC.

The CDR3 is CASSGLKGSNQPQHF. CDR3 DNA sequence: TGTGCCAGCAGTGGATTAAAGGGCAGCAATCAGCCCCAGCATTTT. The V and J genes are TRBV25-1 and TRBJ1-5; D is unresolved. The CDR3 is made up of 15 amino acids. Between the trimmed V and J ends, which lost 4 bases and 1 base, there was a span of 11 bases. Germline V CDR1 and CDR2: MGHDK, SYGVNS.

The chain uses TRBV29-1 and TRBJ2-5; TRBD2 is a possible D gene (6 bases). The V end was cut by 0 bases, the J end by 1 base, with 6 bases between. CDR3 length: 13 residues. The germline V gene has CDR1 SQVTM and CDR2 ANQGSEA. The CDR3 reads CSVEERGQETQYF. The CDR3 nucleotides read TGCAGCGTTGAAGAGCGGGGCCAAGAGACCCAGTACTTC.

In DNA, the CDR3 is TGTGCCAGCAGTTTATTGGGGGGAGTTGAAGCTTTCTTT. It translates to CASSLLGGVEAFF. This chain uses TRBV27 with TRBJ1-1; TRBD1 is a possible D gene (5 bases). Germline V gives CDR1 MNHEY, CDR2 SMNVEV (reference sequence). V was pared by 1 base and J by 7 bases, with 10 bases between. The CDR3 consists of 13 residues.

This clone turned up a few times. The chain links TRBV25-1 to TRBJ1-2; no clear D. Trimming shortened V by 7 bases and J by 5 bases, and 8 bases separated the two germline ends. CDR1 is MGHDK and CDR2 is SYGVNS in the germline V gene. This CDR3 is built from 11 residues. CDR3 nucleotide sequence: TGTGCCAGCACGGGCGGGTATGGCTACACCTTC. Translating gives CASTGGYGYTF.

This chain's CDR3 is CASTSMGGELFF. CDR3 sequence (DNA): TGTGCCAGCACCTCCATGGGCGGGGAGCTGTTTTTT. This chain links TRBV7-9 with TRBJ2-2, with D unclear. CDR1 is SEHNR, CDR2 FQNEAQ, per germline (reference sequence). Trimming stripped 7 bases from V and 7 bases from J, with 10 bases between. There are 12 residues in the CDR3.

The rearrangement links TRBV2 to TRBJ1-5; D unresolved. The CDR3 is 12 residues long. The germline gives CDR1 SNHLY, CDR2 FYNNEI. The V end lost 6 bases, the J end lost 1 base, and 4 bases lay between the germline ends. CDR3 in DNA: TGTGCCAGCAGAGAGAGCAATCAGCCCCAGCATTTT. Residues: CASRESNQPQHF.

In its sample, this clone was seen a few times. This chain uses TRBV29-1 with TRBJ2-5; D not resolved. V shed 4 bases and J shed 2 bases, with 5 bases lying between them. Germline lookup yields CDR1 SQVTM and CDR2 ANQGSEA. The CDR3 consists of 11 residues. The CDR3 is CSVVQQETQYF. The CDR3 DNA follows: TGCAGCGTTGTCCAGCAAGAGACCCAGTACTTC.

This clone was detected only a few times. The rearrangement links TRBV5-6 to TRBJ2-1; tentatively, D is TRBD1 (5 bases). CDR3 size: 16 residues. Per the germline V gene, CDR1 is SGHDT and CDR2 is YYEEEE. The ends were cut back, 6 bases at V and 5 bases at J, with 21 bases in the middle. The CDR3 sequence is CASTNPLAGPDNEQFF. The CDR3 DNA is TGTGCCAGCACCAACCCGCTGGCAGGGCCAGACAATGAGCAGTTCTTC.

The V and J genes are TRBV2 and TRBJ2-2, with unresolved D. The CDR3 extends over 13 amino acids. From germline, CDR1 is SNHLY and CDR2 FYNNEI. V gave up 4 bases and J gave up 0 bases, with 3 bases separating them. The DNA for the CDR3 is TGTGCCAGCAGTGTGCCGAACACCGGGGAGCTGTTTTTT. It translates to CASSVPNTGELFF. The entire variable domain, with the rest obtained from reference TRBV2 and TRBJ2-2, is as follows: EPEVTQTPSHQVTQMGQEVILRCVPISNHLYFYWYRQILGQKVEFLVSFYNNEISEKSEIFDDQFSVERPDGSNFTLKIRSTKLEDSAMYFCASSVPNTGELFFGEGSRLTVL.

This clone turned up a few times. V is TRBV29-1 and J is TRBJ2-3; D uncertain. CDR1 SQVTM and CDR2 ANQGSEA come from the germline V gene. CDR3 size: 12 residues. V was cut by 4 bases and J by 5 bases, with 10 bases left in between. The CDR3 DNA sequence: TGCAGCGTTGTAAGCCCATTAGATACGCAGTATTTT. This codes for CSVVSPLDTQYF.